Below are 23 T cell receptor beta chains sequenced from a single sample in a study of T cell responses to AZD1222 COVID-19 vaccine. Profiling relied on immunoSEQ multiplex PCR, and the TCRdb table lists in-frame clones only, not all of them. Here the sample spans over 75,000 clones, approximately 90% being singletons. The sequencing here drew on peripheral blood, taken 28 days after the second AZD1222 dose. All receptors come from an adult who received the AZD1222 COVID-19 vaccine.

This rearrangement joins TRBV7-3 to TRBJ1-1; D remains unclear. The CDR3 is 13 amino acids. V was pared by 5 bases and J by 4 bases, with 11 bases between. Germline V gives CDR1 SGHTA, CDR2 FQGTGA. The CDR3 spells CASSIAEGTEAFF. CDR3 nucleotides: TGTGCCAGCAGCATCGCCGAGGGCACTGAAGCTTTCTTT.

The chain combines TRBV4-2 with TRBJ2-3; TRBD2 agrees at 11 bases. Germline lookup yields CDR1 LGHNA and CDR2 YNFKEQ. Germline trimming cut 3 bases from V and 2 bases from J; bases unmatched to any gene: 1. The CDR3 extends over 15 amino acids. The CDR3, as DNA: TGTGCCAGCAGCCAGACTAGCGGGGACACAGATACGCAGTATTTT. Its translation is CASSQTSGDTDTQYF.

V usage is TRBV5-1 and J usage is TRBJ2-7; 9 nucleotides align to TRBD1. With 3 bases clipped from V and 11 bases from J, the junction kept 9 bases outside the gene matches. CDR1 and CDR2 from the germline V gene are SGHRS and YFSETQ. The CDR3 consists of 13 residues. The CDR3 DNA sequence: TGCGCCAGCAGCTCGGCCGGGACAGGGTCTGAGTACTTC. It specifies CASSSAGTGSEYF.

The chain couples TRBV11-1 to TRBJ2-7; the match to TRBD2 covers 11 bases. After removal of 4 bases from V and 3 bases from J, the junction contained 8 bases not matched to a gene. Germline V CDR1 and CDR2: SGHAT, FQDESV (reference sequence). The CDR3 is 16 residues long. CDR3 nucleotide sequence: TGTGCCAGCAGCTCTACGGGCGGGACTAGCGGCTACGAGCAGTACTTC. Translation: CASSSTGGTSGYEQYF.

The rearrangement joins TRBV18 to TRBJ2-5; tentatively, D is TRBD2 (5 bases). CDR1 and CDR2 from the germline V gene are KGHSH and LQKENI. V was pared by 1 base and J by 5 bases, with 8 bases between. CDR3 length equals 13 residues. CDR3 amino acids: CASSPQGGETQYF. DNA for the CDR3: TGTGCCAGCTCACCACAGGGCGGGGAGACCCAGTACTTC.

The chain joins TRBV5-6 to TRBJ2-3; TRBD1 might be the D (5 bases). V was cut by 0 bases and J by 0 bases, with 14 bases left in between. CDR1 SGHDT and CDR2 YYEEEE come from the germline V gene. The CDR3 runs 17 residues. The CDR3 spells CASSLERDSKSTDTQYF. CDR3 nucleotides: TGTGCCAGCAGCTTGGAACGTGACAGCAAGAGCACAGATACGCAGTATTTT.

V and J are TRBV5-1 and TRBJ1-2, with D hard to call. CDR1 and CDR2 (germline): SGHRS, YFSETQ. V was shortened by 0 bases and J by 6 bases, with 18 bases between the two germline ends. This CDR3 comprises 16 residues. The CDR3 DNA reads as TGCGCCAGCAGCTTGGCCACGAAGACACCTCCCGATGGCTACACCTTC. This translates into CASSLATKTPPDGYTF.

This clone appeared once. The rearrangement joins TRBV24-1 to TRBJ2-5; 10 bases are shared with TRBD1. This CDR3 contains 15 residues. V shed 2 bases and J 5 bases; nucleotides not matched to a gene: 4. Germline CDR1 reads KGHDR; CDR2 reads SFDVKD. This CDR3 reads CATSDSSTGGETQYF. Here the CDR3 DNA reads TGTGCCACCAGTGATTCCTCGACAGGGGGCGAGACCCAGTACTTC.

This chain connects TRBV7-2 to TRBJ1-1; D gene ambiguous. Between the trimmed V and J ends, which lost 6 bases and 5 bases, there was a span of 13 bases. The CDR3 has 13 residues. CDR1 and CDR2 (germline): SGHTA, FQGNSA. The CDR3 nucleotides read TGTGCCAGCAGTCGAAGAGGGAAAACTGAAGCTTTCTTT. It codes for CASSRRGKTEAFF.

This chain uses TRBV29-1 with TRBJ2-6; possibly TRBD2 for D (6 bases). Germline CDR1 is SQVTM and CDR2 is ANQGSEA. This CDR3 region has 14 residues. V was shortened by 1 base and J by 4 bases, with 8 bases between the two germline ends. CDR3 amino acids: CSVEGGNGANVLTF. For the CDR3, the DNA is TGCAGCGTTGAAGGCGGGAACGGGGCCAACGTCCTGACTTTC. The entire variable domain, with the rest obtained from reference TRBV29-1 and TRBJ2-6, is as follows: SAVISQKPSRDICQRGTSLTIQCQVDSQVTMMFWYRQQPGQSLTLIATANQGSEATYESGFVIDKFPISRPNLTFSTLTVSNMSPEDSSIYLCSVEGGNGANVLTFGAGSRLTVL.

The genes are TRBV4-3 and TRBJ1-6, with D unresolved. Trimming cost V 3 bases and J 7 bases, with 16 bases left between them. CDR1 and CDR2 from the germline V gene are LGHNA and YSLEER. The CDR3 runs to 16 residues. The CDR3: CASSHPAGRENSPLHF. In DNA form, the CDR3 reads TGCGCCAGCAGCCACCCGGCCGGACGAGAAAATTCACCCCTCCACTTT.

This clone is a singleton in its sample. The CDR3 here is CAISDWGRGNGELFF. Written as DNA, the CDR3 is TGTGCCATCAGTGACTGGGGGCGCGGGAACGGGGAGCTGTTTTTT. The V gene is TRBV10-3, the J gene TRBJ2-2; tentatively, D is TRBD1 or TRBD2 (6 bases each). Trimming left V 3 bases short and J 7 bases short, with 15 bases between. The germline V gene encodes CDR1 ENHRY and CDR2 SYGVKD. The CDR3 covers 15 residues.

The J gene is TRBJ2-7, the V gene TRBV2, with D perhaps TRBD2 (5 bases). The CDR3 is 13 residues long. Germline CDR1 SNHLY, CDR2 FYNNEI. Trimming stripped 6 bases from V and 0 bases from J, with 9 bases between. The CDR3 DNA is TGTGCCAGCAGACCGGGGTACTCCTACGAGCAGTACTTC. It translates to CASRPGYSYEQYF.

The chain couples TRBV9 to TRBJ2-2; D is unresolved. Germline values: CDR1 SGDLS, CDR2 YYNGEE. This CDR3 region has 14 residues. The V end was cut by 2 bases, the J end by 1 base, with 6 bases between. As DNA, the CDR3 is TGTGCCAGCAGCGTCAAAGGGAACACCGGGGAGCTGTTTTTT. Its translation is CASSVKGNTGELFF.

The J gene is TRBJ2-2, the V gene TRBV18; 7 bases agree with TRBD1. The V and J ends lost 3 bases and 3 bases, in that order; junction bases with no gene match: 7. The CDR3 runs to 16 residues. Germline V gives CDR1 KGHSH, CDR2 LQKENI. CDR3 coding DNA: TGTGCCAGCTCACCCAGAGGACAGGTGGACACCGGGGAGCTGTTTTTT. Its translation: CASSPRGQVDTGELFF. Full variable domain (outside the CDR3, taken from reference TRBV18 and TRBJ2-2): NAGVMQNPRHLVRRRGQEARLRCSPMKGHSHVYWYRQLPEEGLKFMVYLQKENIIDESGMPKERFSAEFPKEGPSILRIQQVVRGDSAAYFCASSPRGQVDTGELFFGEGSRLTVL.

The CDR3 loop reads CASSSLDLRRTNEKLFF. CDR3 nucleotides: TGTGCCAGCAGTTCCCTCGACCTAAGAAGAACTAATGAAAAACTGTTTTTT. This chain links TRBV27 with TRBJ1-4; D is undetermined. The CDR3 runs 17 residues. V was trimmed by 4 bases and J by 1 base, leaving 16 bases between them. From germline, CDR1 is MNHEY and CDR2 SMNVEV (reference sequence).

V gene TRBV6-1 combines with J gene TRBJ2-3, with 7 bases identical to TRBD1. Looked up from germline, CDR1 is MNHNS and CDR2 is SASEGT. The CDR3 has 17 residues. With V trimmed by 2 bases and J by 1 base, 9 bases remained unmatched. The CDR3 sequence: CASSETPGGGGTDTQYF. CDR3 nucleotide sequence: TGTGCCAGCAGTGAAACCCCAGGGGGTGGGGGCACAGATACGCAGTATTTT.

V usage is TRBV7-8 and J usage is TRBJ1-2; possible D gene TRBD1, 5 bases. The CDR3 runs 14 residues. V shed 2 bases and J shed 4 bases, with 11 bases lying between them. CDR1 SGHVS and CDR2 FQNEAQ come from the germline V gene. The CDR3 reads CASSLPDTAYGYTF. CDR3 DNA sequence: TGTGCCAGCAGCTTACCGGACACCGCCTATGGCTACACCTTC.

The gene calls are TRBV6-1 and TRBJ1-4; tentative D call: TRBD1 (5 bases). The CDR3 totals 16 residues. V was clipped by 0 bases and J by 8 bases, with 16 bases between them. Per germline, CDR1 MNHNS and CDR2 SASEGT. The CDR3 spells CASSEAEGLGREKLFF. The DNA of the CDR3 is TGTGCCAGCAGTGAAGCGGAGGGGTTGGGTCGAGAAAAACTGTTTTTT.

This clone appeared once. The rearrangement joins TRBV27 to TRBJ2-1; 16 positions match TRBD2. V shed 5 bases and J 9 bases; nucleotides not matched to a gene: 10. Per germline, CDR1 MNHEY and CDR2 SMNVEV (reference sequence). The CDR3 length is 17 residues. The CDR3 DNA is TGTGCCAGCAGTCGAGGGACTAGCGGGAGGGCCTTCGGTGAGCAGTTCTTC. It translates to CASSRGTSGRAFGEQFF.

The chain couples TRBV18 to TRBJ1-5, with D tentatively TRBD1 (5 bases). The CDR3 totals 16 residues. The germline gives CDR1 KGHSH, CDR2 LQKENI. Trimming left V 3 bases short and J 4 bases short, with 16 bases between. Here the CDR3 DNA reads TGTGCCAGCTCACCTTTCGCCAGGGAGGGGAATCAGCCCCAGCATTTT. It yields the protein CASSPFAREGNQPQHF.

The chain is built from TRBV5-1 and TRBJ1-1; 8 positions agree with TRBD1. CDR3 length equals 14 residues. Germline V lookup: CDR1 SGHRS, CDR2 YFSETQ. The J segment lost 3 bases and the V segment lost 4 bases, leaving 5 bases of the junction unmatched. The CDR3 is CASSAPDRDTEAFF. The CDR3 region has the DNA TGCGCCAGCAGCGCACCGGACAGGGACACTGAAGCTTTCTTT.

The chain joins TRBV27 to TRBJ1-2, with a tentative D call TRBD1 (6 bases). Germline CDR1 reads MNHEY; CDR2 reads SMNVEV (reference sequence). V lost 8 bases, J lost 4 bases, and 14 bases lay in between. The CDR3 contains 13 residues. The CDR3 region has the DNA TGTGCCAGCGGGGGGGGCTTCCGCTATGGCTACACCTTC. Its translation: CASGGGFRYGYTF.